One sample yielded the 19 T cell receptor beta chains listed below, sequenced in a study of blood T cells in healthy people across ages. Together with a sample-barcoded 5' primer, a J-beta primer mix was included in a second PCR lasting about 6 to 11 cycles. TCRdb redid the calling of the 5' RACE reads with MiXCR, one entry per CDR3 protein. The repertoire holds about 570,000 distinct CDR3 sequences, about 28% seen once, with approximately 4% in the top ten. The data also belong to a second study, concerning T cells of mothers and their children.

The sample comprised blood. These TCRs come from a boy aged 2-9 years in good health.

This clonotype was counted at least ten times. The rearrangement links TRBV7-2 to TRBJ2-7, with D uncertain. Per germline, CDR1 SGHTA and CDR2 FQGNSA. The length of the CDR3 is 16 residues. V was pared by 1 base and J by 0 bases, with 13 bases between. CDR3 DNA: TGTGCCAGCAGCTTAGAACACTCGATAGCCTCCTACGAGCAGTACTTC. Its protein is CASSLEHSIASYEQYF.

The table lists this clonotype with a few counts. The V and J genes are TRBV7-8 and TRBJ2-2; TRBD1 matches 7 bases. Losses at the gene ends were 4 bases for V and 6 bases for J; bases not matched to a gene: 8. The CDR3 has 15 residues. Germline-derived CDR1 and CDR2 are SGHVS and FQNEAQ. The CDR3 region is CASSSVRTGAGELFF. The DNA of the CDR3 is TGTGCCAGCAGCTCGGTCCGCACAGGGGCCGGGGAGCTGTTTTTT.

In this sample, this clonotype turned up a few times. The V call is TRBV15, the J call TRBJ2-2, with D possibly being TRBD2 (6 bases). V dropped 5 bases and J dropped 1 base, with 17 bases sitting between them. Germline lookup yields CDR1 LNHNV and CDR2 YYDKDF (reference sequence). The CDR3 is 17 residues long. This chain's CDR3 is CATSPEWSGRNTGELFF. The CDR3 nucleotides are TGTGCCACCAGCCCAGAATGGTCCGGGAGGAACACCGGGGAGCTGTTTTTT.

This clonotype was counted only a few times. The CDR3 DNA reads as TGTGCCAGCAGTGATCGAATTACTGAAGCTTTCTTT. This encodes CASSDRITEAFF. V gene TRBV12-3 or TRBV12-4 combines with J gene TRBJ1-1; no reliable D call. The CDR3 consists of 12 residues. Trimming removed 5 bases from V and 5 bases from J, with 9 bases in between.

This clonotype was observed a few times. The chain has TRBV9 and TRBJ2-7; D is unclear. From germline, CDR1 is SGDLS and CDR2 YYNGEE. There are 14 residues in the CDR3. V was trimmed by 3 bases and J by 3 bases, leaving 13 bases between them. The CDR3 DNA follows: TGTGCCAGCAGCGCAGCCTCGGCATTCTACGAGCAGTACTTC. Protein: CASSAASAFYEQYF.

The chain uses TRBV6-5 and TRBJ1-1, with D unresolved. Germline V CDR1 and CDR2: MNHEY, SVGAGI. The ends were cut back, 0 bases at V and 5 bases at J, with 7 bases in the middle. The CDR3 sequence is 13 residues long. The CDR3 DNA follows: TGTGCCAGCAGTTACTCCCCGTTTACTGAAGCTTTCTTT. Amino acids: CASSYSPFTEAFF.

This clonotype was detected only a few times. The chain joins TRBV12-3 or TRBV12-4 to TRBJ1-5; tentative D call: TRBD1 (5 bases). The CDR3 consists of 16 residues. V was cut by 3 bases and J by 8 bases, with 20 bases left in between. CDR3 sequence: CASSLSRGEGFEPQHF. In DNA, the CDR3 is TGTGCCAGCAGTTTGTCCCGGGGCGAGGGTTTTGAGCCCCAGCATTTT.

The rearrangement uses TRBV4-1 and TRBJ2-2; 7 bases line up with TRBD1. CDR1 and CDR2 from the germline V gene are MGHRA and YSYEKL. This CDR3 spans 15 amino acids. J was trimmed by 1 base and V by 2 bases; bases with no gene match: 1. The CDR3 reads CASSQWTGNTGELFF. The CDR3 DNA is TGCGCCAGCAGCCAATGGACAGGGAACACCGGGGAGCTGTTTTTT.

This clonotype was counted only a few times. This rearrangement joins TRBV7-9 to TRBJ2-4; TRBD1 is a possible D gene (6 bases). The CDR3 spans 14 residues. Per the germline V gene, CDR1 is SEHNR and CDR2 is FQNEAQ (reference sequence). Trimming removed 4 bases from V and 7 bases from J, with 14 bases in between. The DNA of the CDR3 is TGTGCCAGCAGCTCCGACAGGAGAGAGAACATTCAGTACTTC. As protein: CASSSDRRENIQYF.

The gene calls are TRBV12-3 or TRBV12-4 and TRBJ2-3; TRBD2 aligns across 8 bases. This CDR3 contains 17 residues. V lost 5 bases to trimming and J lost 1 base; unmatched junction nucleotides: 11. CDR3 protein: CASSRGSGISGTDTQYF. DNA for the CDR3: TGTGCCAGCAGTCGGGGTAGCGGGATAAGTGGCACAGATACGCAGTATTTT.

This clonotype was observed a handful of times. V and J are TRBV20-1 and TRBJ2-5; tentatively, D is TRBD2 (5 bases). The CDR3 consists of 13 residues. Trimming took off 1 base at V and 1 base at J, with 7 bases between the two ends. The germline gives CDR1 DFQATT, CDR2 SNEGSKA (reference sequence). The CDR3 reads CSARGTSQETQYF. In nucleotides, the CDR3 is TGCAGTGCTAGAGGGACTTCCCAAGAGACCCAGTACTTC.

To note about this clonotype: An end of the junction differs from the germline gene, which may be a read error. The genes are TRBV12-3 or TRBV12-4 and TRBJ2-1; D is possibly TRBD1 (6 bases). This CDR3 region has 16 residues. CDR3 in amino acids: CASSLGQGPRYNQQFF. The CDR3 DNA reads TGTGCCAGCAGTTTAGGCCAGGGGCCGCGTTACAATCAGCAGTTCTTC.

This clonotype showed up just a few times. The chain couples TRBV4-3 to TRBJ2-6, with 7 bases matching TRBD1. The CDR3 is made up of 16 amino acids. Germline V gene lookup returns CDR1 LGHNA and CDR2 YSLEER. J was trimmed by 1 base and V by 3 bases; bases with no gene match: 3. CDR3 nucleotides: TGCGCCAGCAGCCATGTACAGGGGTCTGGGGCCAACGTCCTGACTTTC. The encoded protein is CASSHVQGSGANVLTF.

There are a few counts of this clonotype. CDR3 nucleotides: TGCAGCGTTGAAGATCTTCGGGGACAGGGGGTCACTGAAGCTTTCTTT. Its protein is CSVEDLRGQGVTEAFF. This chain connects TRBV29-1 to TRBJ1-1; 11 bases agree with TRBD1. The CDR3 covers 16 residues. The ends lost 0 bases at V and 4 bases at J; junction bases unmatched: 7. Germline V lookup: CDR1 SQVTM, CDR2 ANQGSEA. The full variable domain, rest sourced from reference TRBV29-1 and TRBJ1-1, is SAVISQKPSRDICQRGTSLTIQCQVDSQVTMMFWYRQQPGQSLTLIATANQGSEATYESGFVIDKFPISRPNLTFSTLTVSNMSPEDSSIYLCSVEDLRGQGVTEAFFGQGTRLTVV.

The chain recombines TRBV20-1 with TRBJ2-3, with a weak D call TRBD2 (6 bases). The CDR3 covers 13 residues. The V end was cut by 5 bases, the J end by 8 bases, with 17 bases between. Germline CDR1 reads DFQATT; CDR2 reads SNEGSKA (reference sequence). CDR3 protein: CSAPGTGSSTQYF. CDR3 DNA sequence: TGCAGTGCTCCTGGGACTGGTAGTAGTACGCAGTATTTT.

This chain links TRBV5-1 with TRBJ2-7; 7 nucleotides line up with TRBD2. V was clipped by 4 bases and J by 1 base; unmatched bases: 8. This CDR3 spans 15 amino acids. CDR1 and CDR2 from the germline V gene are SGHRS and YFSETQ. CDR3 region: CASSGGGMGSYEQYF. DNA of the CDR3: TGCGCCAGCAGCGGGGGAGGGATGGGGTCCTACGAGCAGTACTTC.

The chain couples TRBV5-1 to TRBJ1-2; D is perhaps TRBD1 (6 bases). The CDR3 consists of 16 residues. Deletions cut 1 base from V and 4 bases from J, with 17 bases between. Germline V gives CDR1 SGHRS, CDR2 YFSETQ. DNA for the CDR3: TGCGCCAGCAGCTTGTGGGCCAGGGGACGTATCTATGGCTACACCTTC. This encodes CASSLWARGRIYGYTF.

This clonotype was observed a handful of times. J is TRBJ1-1 and V is TRBV5-5; D gene unclear. The CDR3 sequence is 13 residues long. With 4 bases removed from V and 4 bases from J, the gap between germline ends came to 11 bases. The germline CDR1 and CDR2 sequences are SGHKS and YYEKEE (reference sequence). The CDR3 coding sequence is TGTGCCAGCAGCCCCCGACACCGCACTGAAGCTTTCTTT. Translation: CASSPRHRTEAFF.

This clonotype was observed a handful of times. The CDR3 spells CAIGSLDRPRAYGYTF. The CDR3 coding sequence is TGTGCCATCGGAAGCTTGGACAGGCCTCGTGCCTATGGCTACACCTTC. The V call is TRBV6-1, the J call TRBJ1-2, with TRBD1 matching 7 bases. V lost 10 bases to trimming and J lost 4 bases; unmatched junction nucleotides: 18. The CDR3 is 16 residues long. CDR1 and CDR2 (germline): MNHNS, SASEGT.